This T cell receptor (beta chain) was sequenced in a study of TIL therapy for anti-PD-1-resistant metastatic lung cancer. For the study at large: Patients had a median age of 54 years (range roughly 35-80).

Findings and limits, study-wide: Compared with baseline intratumoral T cells, expanded TIL cultures were more clonal and less diverse (about 6% vs 30%). Many TIL product clones were absent from baseline tumor, suggesting clonal contraction.

This clone has more than one count but fewer than ten. Its antigen is currently unknown. Sequencing used immunoSEQ v3. Libraries were sequenced to 2 million to 2.5 million read pairs (survey) or 5-6 million (deep). Assay used: immunoSEQ multiplex PCR; TCRdb lists only in-frame clones, some missing. The sample lists about 50,000 clones, 60% to 85% seen once, with roughly 6% in the top ten. As for time point: pre-treatment sample, taken before nivolumab and TIL therapy. Most excised metastases sampled were pleural nodules or supraclavicular lymph nodes. The sequencing here drew on tumor tissue, taken at baseline. The sequence was obtained from a person aged 25-85 years with non-small cell lung cancer.

The CDR3 is CASRKQGVSNSPLHF. Written as DNA, the CDR3 is TGTGCCAGCAGGAAACAGGGAGTTTCTAATTCACCCCTCCACTTT. The V and J genes are TRBV6-5 and TRBJ1-6, with TRBD1 as a possible D gene (6 bases). The CDR3 has 15 residues. CDR1 MNHEY and CDR2 SVGAGI come from the germline V gene. V lost 6 bases and J lost 6, with 15 bases in between.